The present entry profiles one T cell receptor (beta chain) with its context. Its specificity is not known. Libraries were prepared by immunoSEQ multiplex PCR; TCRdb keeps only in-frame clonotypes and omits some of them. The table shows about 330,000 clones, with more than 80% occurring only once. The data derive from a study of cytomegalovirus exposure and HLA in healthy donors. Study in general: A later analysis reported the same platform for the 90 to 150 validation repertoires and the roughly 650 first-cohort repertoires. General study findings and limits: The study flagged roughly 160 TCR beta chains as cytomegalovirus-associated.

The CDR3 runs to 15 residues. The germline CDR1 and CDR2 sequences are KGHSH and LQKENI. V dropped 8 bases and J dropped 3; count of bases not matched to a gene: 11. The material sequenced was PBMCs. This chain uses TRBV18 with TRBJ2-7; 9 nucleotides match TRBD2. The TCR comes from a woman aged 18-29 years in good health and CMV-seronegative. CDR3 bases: TGTGCCAGCCAAGAGAGTAGCGGGAGTGTCTACGAGCAGTACTTC. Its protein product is CASQESSGSVYEQYF. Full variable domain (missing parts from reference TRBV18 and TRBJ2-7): NAGVMQNPRHLVRRRGQEARLRCSPMKGHSHVYWYRQLPEEGLKFMVYLQKENIIDESGMPKERFSAEFPKEGPSILRIQQVVRGDSAAYFCASQESSGSVYEQYFGPGTRLTVT.